This T cell receptor beta chain stems from a study of cytomegalovirus exposure and HLA in healthy donors. Assay used: immunoSEQ multiplex PCR; TCRdb lists only in-frame clones, some missing. The data show about 110,000 clones, about 92% seen once. V was clipped by 4 bases and J by 3 bases, with 13 bases between them. Germline-derived CDR1 and CDR2 are SGHDT and YYEEEE. This CDR3 comprises 15 residues. About this clone itself: Its antigen is undetermined.

Study results and caveats: It was found in a later analysis that first-cohort TCR clusters tended to co-occur in the 120 validation repertoires. Researchers counted 150 to 200 TCR beta chains as cytomegalovirus-associated. Accounts indicate the classifier identified cytomegalovirus status with strong specificity and sensitivity.

This chain links TRBV5-6 with TRBJ1-4; tentatively, D is TRBD1 (5 bases). Sequenced: PBMCs. The source of this sequence is a young woman in good health and CMV-seronegative. DNA of the CDR3: TGTGCCAGCAGCATCGCGGGGACCTCTAATGAAAAACTGTTTTTT. This gives the protein CASSIAGTSNEKLFF.